The 14 T cell receptor beta chains reported below all come from one sample, sequenced in a study of T cell responses to AZD1222 COVID-19 vaccine. Assay: immunoSEQ multiplex PCR; the TCRdb copy retains only in-frame clones and omits some. The sample gives around 180,000 clones, 85% to 90% of which show up once; approximately 0.49% is in the top ten. Sequenced material: peripheral blood, taken on day 0 of AZD1222 vaccination. These TCRs come from an adult in good health.

The rearrangement uses TRBV19 and TRBJ1-5; no firm D call. From germline, CDR1 is LNHDA and CDR2 SQIVND (reference sequence). This CDR3 is built from 16 residues. V was pared by 5 bases and J by 3 bases, with 17 bases between. CDR3 protein: CASSPPGVTANQPQHF. The CDR3 DNA is TGTGCCAGTAGTCCCCCAGGCGTTACGGCCAATCAGCCCCAGCATTTT.

The rearrangement links TRBV30 to TRBJ2-7; 9 nucleotides match TRBD1. There are 16 residues in the CDR3. Looked up from germline, CDR1 is GTSNPN and CDR2 is SVGIG (reference sequence). V trimming: 0 bases; J trimming: 0 bases; junction bases outside the gene matches: 6. DNA of the CDR3: TGTGCCTGGAGTGTTACCGGGACAGGGAGCTCCTACGAGCAGTACTTC. It is translated as CAWSVTGTGSSYEQYF.

This chain joins TRBV7-9 and TRBJ1-5; D might be TRBD1 (5 bases). The V end lost 4 bases, the J end lost 5 bases, and 12 bases lay between the germline ends. This CDR3 region has 14 residues. CDR1 and CDR2 (germline): SEHNR, FQNEAQ (reference sequence). Here the CDR3 reads CASSSAGMDQPQHF. As DNA, the CDR3 is TGTGCCAGCAGCTCAGCAGGGATGGATCAGCCCCAGCATTTT.

The chain couples TRBV28 to TRBJ2-7, with 7 bases that match TRBD1. The trim removed 6 bases at V and 2 bases at J, leaving 13 bases unmatched. The CDR3 consists of 16 residues. Germline CDR1 is MDHEN and CDR2 is SYDVKM. CDR3 in amino acids: CASSQPSGQITYEQYF. CDR3 in DNA: TGTGCCAGCAGCCAACCTTCGGGACAGATTACCTACGAGCAGTACTTC.

The chain links TRBV7-9 to TRBJ1-5; D unresolved. Germline loops: CDR1 SEHNR, CDR2 FQNEAQ (reference sequence). The CDR3 is made up of 13 amino acids. The V end lost 2 bases, the J end lost 2 bases, and 4 bases lay between the germline ends. The CDR3 DNA follows: TGTGCCAGCAGCTTACCGGGCAATCAGCCCCAGCATTTT. It translates to CASSLPGNQPQHF.

Concerning this clone: Other nucleotide sequences from this sample produce the same CDR3. The chain employs TRBV20-1 and TRBJ1-4; D not certain. V gave up 4 bases and J gave up 8 bases, with 8 bases separating them. Germline CDR1 and CDR2: DFQATT and SNEGSKA (reference sequence). The CDR3 is made up of 11 amino acids. The CDR3 loop reads CSATTKEKLFF. The CDR3 coding sequence is TGCAGTGCTACCACAAAGGAAAAACTGTTTTTT.

The chain uses TRBV28 and TRBJ1-3; D gene ambiguous. Germline CDR1 is MDHEN and CDR2 is SYDVKM. CDR3 length: 16 residues. V was cut by 5 bases and J by 0 bases, with 14 bases left in between. The CDR3 DNA sequence: TGTGCCAGCAGTAGTAGTGCGGTCTTCTCTGGAAACACCATATATTTT. Translated, it gives CASSSSAVFSGNTIYF.

The V call is TRBV19, the J call TRBJ1-5, with D unclear. Trimming removed 1 base at V and 0 bases at J, with 7 bases between. Germline V gene sequence: CDR1 LNHDA, CDR2 SQIVND (reference sequence). This CDR3 comprises 15 residues. The CDR3, as DNA: TGTGCCAGTAGTATAGGAGGGAGTAGCAATCAGCCCCAGCATTTT. Translation gives CASSIGGSSNQPQHF.

V gene TRBV6-5 combines with J gene TRBJ1-1, with 8 bases matching TRBD1. Germline assignment: CDR1 MNHEY and CDR2 SVGAGI. V lost 4 bases and J lost 1; bases outside the gene matches: 2. CDR3 length equals 14 residues. The CDR3 DNA reads as TGTGCCAGCAGTTTCGGACAGGGGAACACTGAAGCTTTCTTT. Its translation is CASSFGQGNTEAFF.

The chain is built from TRBV30 and TRBJ2-3, with TRBD2 matching 11 bases. CDR1 GTSNPN and CDR2 SVGIG come from the germline V gene (reference sequence). Unmatched junction bases numbered 13, after V lost 6 bases and J lost 5 bases. The CDR3 covers 16 residues. The CDR3 DNA sequence: TGTGCCTGCTGGAGTTTTAGCGGGAGGGCCGGAGATACGCAGTATTTT. As protein: CACWSFSGRAGDTQYF. Filled out from reference TRBV30 and TRBJ2-3, the complete variable domain reads SQTIHQWPATLVQPVGSPLSLECTVEGTSNPNLYWYRQAAGRGLQLLFYSVGIGQISSEVPQNLSASRPQDRQFILSSKKLLLSDSGFYLCACWSFSGRAGDTQYFGPGTRLTVL.

This chain links TRBV28 with TRBJ1-4; 8 positions match TRBD1. The CDR3 runs to 15 residues. The germline gives CDR1 MDHEN, CDR2 SYDVKM. Trimming removed 4 bases from V and 7 bases from J; junction bases left unmatched: 8. CDR3 loop: CASSSPRDRREKLFF. In DNA form, the CDR3 reads TGTGCCAGCAGTTCTCCCCGGGACAGGCGTGAAAAACTGTTTTTT.

The V call is TRBV4-3, the J call TRBJ2-7, with 7 bases that match TRBD1. Germline lookup yields CDR1 LGHNA and CDR2 YSLEER. This CDR3 contains 15 residues. Trimming at V came to 4 bases and at J to 0 bases, leaving 6 bases not matched to a gene. CDR3 residues: CASSLRTGSSYEQYF. For the CDR3, the DNA is TGCGCCAGCAGCCTCAGGACAGGTAGCTCCTACGAGCAGTACTTC.

The chain employs TRBV18 and TRBJ2-7; 8 bases align to TRBD2. The V gene end was trimmed by 6 bases and the J gene end by 0 bases; junction bases not matched to a gene: 7. The CDR3 is made up of 15 amino acids. Germline loops: CDR1 KGHSH, CDR2 LQKENI. CDR3 nucleotide sequence: TGTGCCAGCTCCCTTACCGGGACTAGCTCCTACGAGCAGTACTTC. This codes for CASSLTGTSSYEQYF.

This clone was seen more than once but under ten times. The J gene is TRBJ1-2, the V gene TRBV28; 9 bases are a match to TRBD1. The V segment lost 3 bases and the J segment 8 bases; nucleotides outside the gene matches: 10. CDR1 MDHEN and CDR2 SYDVKM come from the germline V gene. The CDR3 spans 15 residues. CDR3 nucleotides: TGTGCCAGCAGTTTCCCGGGACAGGGACTTAGGGGCTACACCTTC. Residues: CASSFPGQGLRGYTF.